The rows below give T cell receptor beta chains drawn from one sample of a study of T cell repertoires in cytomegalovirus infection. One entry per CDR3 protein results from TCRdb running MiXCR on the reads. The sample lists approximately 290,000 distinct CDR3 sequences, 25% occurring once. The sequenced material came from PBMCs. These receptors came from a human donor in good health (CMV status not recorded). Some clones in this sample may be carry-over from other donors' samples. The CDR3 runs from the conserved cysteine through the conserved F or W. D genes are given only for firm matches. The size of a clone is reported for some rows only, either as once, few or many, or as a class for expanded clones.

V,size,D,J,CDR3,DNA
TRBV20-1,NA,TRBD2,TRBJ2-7,CSARDPRGSGNEQYF,TGCAGTGCTAGAGATCCAAGGGGTAGCGGGAACGAGCAGTACTTC
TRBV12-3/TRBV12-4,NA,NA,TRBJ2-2,CASRPRGTDNTGELFF,TGTGCCAGCAGGCCCCGGGGGACAGATAACACCGGGGAGCTGTTTTTT
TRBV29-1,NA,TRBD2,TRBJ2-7,CSVEVAGGKVEQYF,TGCAGCGTTGAAGTCGCCGGGGGGAAAGTCGAGCAGTACTTC
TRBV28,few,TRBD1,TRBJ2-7,CASTVGGKYEQYF,TGTGCCAGCACGGTAGGGGGCAAGTACGAGCAGTACTTC
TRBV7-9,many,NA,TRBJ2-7,CASAGFYEQYF,TGTGCCAGTGCAGGTTTTTACGAGCAGTACTTC
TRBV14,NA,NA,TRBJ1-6,CASSQVVVGDF,TGTGCCAGCAGCCAAGTGGTGGTGGGGGACTTT
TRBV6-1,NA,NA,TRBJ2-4,CASRPLFGGKNIQYF,TGTGCCAGCAGACCCCTCTTTGGCGGGAAAAACATTCAGTACTTC
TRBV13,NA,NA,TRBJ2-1,CASSFSSSAGEQFF,TGTGCCAGCAGCTTCTCCTCTAGCGCTGGAGAGCAGTTCTTC
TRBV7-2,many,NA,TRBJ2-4,CASSPPGGQNIQYF,TGTGCCAGCAGCCCCCCTGGGGGGCAAAACATTCAGTACTTC
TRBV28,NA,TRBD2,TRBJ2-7,CASFSGRAAEQYF,TGTGCCAGCTTTAGCGGGAGGGCCGCCGAGCAGTACTTC
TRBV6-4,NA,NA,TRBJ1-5,CASSDPVREGENQPQHF,TGTGCCAGCAGTGACCCTGTAAGAGAAGGGGAAAACCAGCCCCAGCATTTT
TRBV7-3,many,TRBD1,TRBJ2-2,CASSSDPQGAGTGELFF,TGTGCCAGCAGCTCGGACCCACAGGGGGCGGGCACCGGGGAGCTGTTTTTT
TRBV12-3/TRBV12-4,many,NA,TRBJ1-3,CASSLRGGSGNTIYF,TGTGCCAGCAGTCTACGGGGGGGCTCTGGAAACACCATATATTTT
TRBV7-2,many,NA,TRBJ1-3,CASSPQFGNTIYF,TGTGCCAGCAGCCCCCAGTTTGGAAACACCATATATTTT
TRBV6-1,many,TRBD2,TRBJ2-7,CASSAGTSGTPYEQYF,TGTGCCAGCAGCGCCGGGACTAGCGGGACCCCCTACGAGCAGTACTTC
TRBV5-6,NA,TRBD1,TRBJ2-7,CASSLDMPGGHEQYF,TGTGCCAGCAGCTTGGATATGCCAGGGGGCCACGAGCAGTACTTC
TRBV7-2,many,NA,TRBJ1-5,CASSLAGYQPQHF,TGTGCCAGCAGCTTAGCAGGGTATCAGCCCCAGCATTTT
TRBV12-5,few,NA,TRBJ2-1,CASAQNAAVEQFF,TGTGCTAGTGCCCAGAACGCCGCAGTTGAGCAGTTCTTC
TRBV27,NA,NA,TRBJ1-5,CASKGGRSNQPQHF,TGTGCCAGCAAGGGTGGGCGTAGCAATCAGCCCCAGCATTTT
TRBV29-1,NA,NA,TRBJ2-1,CSAGHPVNEQFF,TGCAGCGCGGGACACCCGGTGAATGAGCAGTTCTTC
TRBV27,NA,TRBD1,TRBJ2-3,CASRNPGQEATDTQYF,TGTGCCAGCAGGAACCCGGGACAGGAGGCCACAGATACGCAGTATTTT
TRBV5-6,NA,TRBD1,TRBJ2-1,CASSLAGARGFRNEQFF,TGTGCCAGCAGCTTGGCTGGGGCCAGGGGGTTTAGGAATGAGCAGTTCTTC
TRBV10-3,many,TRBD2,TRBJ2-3,CATGGLAGGSSTDTQYF,TGTGCCACCGGAGGACTAGCGGGAGGAAGTTCTACAGATACGCAGTATTTT